The 5 T cell receptor beta chains listed next were all sequenced from one sample in a study of human T cells and chemical hapten exposure. Regarding time point: pre-sensitization, week 0. Treatment specified: therapeutic diphenylcyclopropenone sensitization with weekly scalp DPC. TCRdb redid the calling of the RACE reads with MiXCR, one entry per CDR3 protein. The data hold 300,000 to 400,000 distinct CDR3 sequences, with 4% to 6% observed a single time. Sequences were derived from whole blood, sampled in connection with sensitization to the hapten diphenylcyclopropenone (DPC). The receptors originated from a woman aged 50 to 65 with alopecia areata. Some clones in this sample may be carry-over from other donors' samples.

This clonotype occurred a few times. The chain links TRBV2 to TRBJ1-1; 9 nucleotides agree with TRBD1. This CDR3 region has 16 residues. Trimming took 7 bases from V and 6 from J; bases not matched to a gene: 15. Looked up from germline, CDR1 is SNHLY and CDR2 is FYNNEI. The CDR3 sequence is CASIVNEPGQGPEAFF. Written as DNA, the CDR3 is TGTGCCAGCATCGTAAACGAACCGGGACAGGGCCCTGAAGCTTTCTTT.

The V gene is TRBV29-1, the J gene TRBJ1-2; D gene ambiguous. V lost 5 bases to trimming and J lost 4 bases, with 11 bases between them. The CDR3 is made up of 12 amino acids. The V gene's germline CDR1 is SQVTM and CDR2 ANQGSEA. CDR3 sequence reads: CSVSTDPYGYTF. The CDR3 coding sequence is TGCAGCGTTTCAACAGACCCCTATGGCTACACCTTC.

This clonotype was detected ten times or more. The V call is TRBV11-2, the J call TRBJ2-5; D is undetermined. Deletions cut 2 bases from V and 0 bases from J, with 4 bases between. From germline, CDR1 is SGHAT and CDR2 FQNNGV. The CDR3 sequence is 13 residues long. Here the CDR3 reads CASSLRNQETQYF. CDR3 DNA sequence: TGTGCCAGCAGCTTAAGAAACCAAGAGACCCAGTACTTC.

Comment on this clonotype: Since a much larger clone is just one base distant, this may be a read error. This is likely a read error, given that the CDR3 carries no conserved phenylalanine or tryptophan at its end. V usage is TRBV29-1 and J usage is TRBJ1-2, with D uncertain. The CDR3 has 11 amino acids. Germline V gene sequence: CDR1 SQVTM, CDR2 ANQGSEA. Trimming removed 6 bases from V and 4 bases from J, with 9 bases in between. Here the CDR3 reads CSVGDFYGYTI. CDR3 bases: TGCAGCGTGGGAGACTTCTATGGCTACACCATC.

There are many counts of this clonotype. V gene TRBV5-1 combines with J gene TRBJ2-4; D gene ambiguous. Per the germline V gene, CDR1 is SGHRS and CDR2 is YFSETQ. Deletions cut 0 bases from V and 3 bases from J, with 10 bases between. The CDR3 spans 15 residues. The CDR3 bases are TGCGCCAGCAGCTTGGCATCAGGAGACAAAAACATTCAGTACTTC. Residues: CASSLASGDKNIQYF.